In its sample, the clone carrying this T cell receptor beta chain was seen a few times. Sequencing used immunoSEQ multiplex PCR; TCRdb keeps in-frame clones, though not all of them. Altogether around 7,000 clones are present, over 70% being singletons, with the ten largest covering more than 25%. The data were obtained in a study of T cells after somatic rescue of genetic block. V was clipped by 0 bases and J by 7 bases; unmatched bases: 2. This CDR3 is 15 amino acids long. Germline values: CDR1 LGHNA, CDR2 YSLEER. Sequenced input: peripheral blood mononuclear cells (PBMCs). The receptor was derived from a boy aged 5-17 years. The J gene is TRBJ1-6, the V gene TRBV4-3; 8 nucleotides line up with TRBD1. Here the CDR3 reads CASSQDHRGNSPLHF. The CDR3 DNA follows: TGCGCCAGCAGCCAAGACCACAGGGGGAATTCACCCCTCCACTTT.